The entry that follows covers one T cell receptor beta chain sequence. The data belong to a study of sequential checkpoint blockade in melanoma. As for the study in general: Each arm's sequence ended with maintenance nivolumab.

The sample's treatment: randomized to nivolumab then ipilimumab (arm A) or the reverse (arm B). Trimming cost V 2 bases and J 0 bases, with 16 bases left between them. The CDR3 is 17 residues long. Sequencing was performed with immunoSEQ multiplex PCR; in TCRdb, only in-frame clones are kept and a portion is missing. The table lists about 27,000 clones, approximately 77% of them singletons. Source: CD8+ T cells sorted from blood (inferred from file names), taken from a patient given nivolumab and ipilimumab in sequence. This sequence was found in a human donor with melanoma. The rearrangement joins TRBV5-3 to TRBJ2-3; a weak D match, TRBD2 (6 bases). TRBV5-3 is noted as an ORF with a role that remains uncertain. This CDR3 is CARSLPDRGTSTDTQYF. The CDR3 DNA sequence: TGTGCCAGAAGCTTACCCGATCGGGGGACTAGCACAGATACGCAGTATTTT.